The rows below give T cell receptor beta chains drawn from one sample of a study of T cell changes during pregnancy in multiple sclerosis. The data were produced by immunoSEQ multiplex PCR, yet TCRdb's version contains in-frame clones alone and is incomplete. The sample holds around 62,000 clones, about 90% seen once. The sample here was CD4+ T cells from peripheral blood mononuclear cells, taken in the first trimester of pregnancy. These receptors were taken from a female donor with multiple sclerosis, enrolled in a pregnancy study. Each CDR3 is given with its conserved first and last residue. A D gene is named only where the DNA matches it firmly. Clone size is stated in some rows and not others, as once, few, many or a class when expanded.

cdr3_nt: TGTGCCAGCTCACCACCCGGACAGGGTTACGAGCAGTACTTC
cdr3_aa: CASSPPGQGYEQYF
j_call: TRBJ2-7
v_call: TRBV18
clone_size: NA
d_call: TRBD1

cdr3_nt: TGTGCCAGCAGCTGGCCGAGTCGCCTAGCGGGGGCGGGCGAGCAGTACTTC
cdr3_aa: CASSWPSRLAGAGEQYF
j_call: TRBJ2-7
v_call: TRBV7-2
clone_size: NA
d_call: TRBD2

cdr3_nt: TGTGCCAGCCTACCCCTCGGACTAGGCACTAGCACAGATACGCAGTATTTT
cdr3_aa: CASLPLGLGTSTDTQYF
j_call: TRBJ2-3
v_call: TRBV27
clone_size: once
d_call: TRBD2

cdr3_nt: TGCGCCAGCAGCCAAGATACGGGTGAAGAGACCCAGTACTTC
cdr3_aa: CASSQDTGEETQYF
j_call: TRBJ2-5
v_call: TRBV4-3
clone_size: NA
d_call: NA

cdr3_nt: TGTGCCAGTAGTGCCACTCTAACCAAAAACATTCAGTACTTC
cdr3_aa: CASSATLTKNIQYF
j_call: TRBJ2-4
v_call: TRBV19
clone_size: NA
d_call: NA

cdr3_nt: TGTGCCAGCAGTTACTCTACAGGGATGAATGAGCAGTTCTTC
cdr3_aa: CASSYSTGMNEQFF
j_call: TRBJ2-1
v_call: TRBV6-5
clone_size: NA
d_call: NA

cdr3_nt: TGTGCCTGGAGTGTAGGGCGGGGGGGCCTTGAGACCCAGTACTTC
cdr3_aa: CAWSVGRGGLETQYF
j_call: TRBJ2-5
v_call: TRBV30
clone_size: NA
d_call: TRBD2

cdr3_nt: TGCGCCAGCAGCCCACGGGGACAGGGGGTGAACACTGAAGCTTTCTTT
cdr3_aa: CASSPRGQGVNTEAFF
j_call: TRBJ1-1
v_call: TRBV4-1
clone_size: once
d_call: TRBD1

cdr3_nt: TGTGCCAGTAGTATAGGGCGGGGACAGGCGGCAAACAGGGGTCAACCCCAGCATTTT
cdr3_aa: CASSIGRGQAANRGQPQHF
j_call: TRBJ1-5
v_call: TRBV19
clone_size: NA
d_call: TRBD1

cdr3_nt: TGTGCCAGCAGCCCTATAGCGGGGTCCGGGGAGCTGTTTTTT
cdr3_aa: CASSPIAGSGELFF
j_call: TRBJ2-2
v_call: TRBV6-1
clone_size: few
d_call: TRBD2

cdr3_nt: TGCGCCAGCAGCTCCCTAGAATCGTGGGGGGGAACTGAAGCTTTCTTT
cdr3_aa: CASSSLESWGGTEAFF
j_call: TRBJ1-1
v_call: TRBV5-1
clone_size: NA
d_call: NA

cdr3_nt: TGTGCCAGCAGCCAGGGACAGTGGCTGAACACTGAAGCTTTCTTT
cdr3_aa: CASSQGQWLNTEAFF
j_call: TRBJ1-1
v_call: TRBV6-5
clone_size: NA
d_call: TRBD1

cdr3_nt: TGTGCCAGCAGCCTGACAGGGATGGGTTTTAGCAATCAGCCCCAGCATTTT
cdr3_aa: CASSLTGMGFSNQPQHF
j_call: TRBJ1-5
v_call: TRBV7-2
clone_size: NA
d_call: TRBD1

cdr3_nt: TGTGCCAGCAGCCTCACAGGGGGCGATTCACCCCTCCACTTT
cdr3_aa: CASSLTGGDSPLHF
j_call: TRBJ1-6
v_call: TRBV6-1
clone_size: NA
d_call: TRBD1

cdr3_nt: TGTGCCAGCAGCCGGTTACGGGACAGGGGGCTGCGGTCCTATAATTCACCCCTCCACTTT
cdr3_aa: CASSRLRDRGLRSYNSPLHF
j_call: TRBJ1-6
v_call: TRBV27
clone_size: few
d_call: TRBD1